Listed below are T cell receptor beta chains from one sample, sequenced in a study of shared clonotypes between healthy human individuals. This table comes from immunoSEQ multiplex PCR, and its TCRdb copy is limited to in-frame clones, with some not included. The sample yields approximately 1.9 million clones, 93% seen once. The material sequenced was naive CD8+ T cells from PBMCs. All receptors come from a man aged 18 to 29 in good health. Some clones in this sample may be carry-over from other donors' samples. CDR3s include the opening cysteine and the closing phenylalanine or tryptophan. D genes are given only for firm matches. Only some rows state a clone size, as once, few, many or a class for expanded clones.

CDR3aa | CDR3nt | v_gene | len | j_gene | abundance | d_gene
CASSLIWQNSEAFF | TGTGCCAGCAGCTTGATTTGGCAGAACTCTGAAGCTTTCTTT | TRBV5-4 | 14 | TRBJ1-1 | . | .
CASSDIPGQGYNEQFF | TGTGCCAGCAGCGACATCCCGGGACAGGGGTACAATGAGCAGTTCTTC | TRBV27 | 16 | TRBJ2-1 | . | TRBD1
CASSVGDNEQFF | TGTGCCAGCAGCGTTGGCGACAATGAGCAGTTCTTC | TRBV9 | 12 | TRBJ2-1 | once | .
CAQADLAKNIQYF | TGTGCTCAGGCAGACTTAGCCAAAAACATTCAGTACTTC | TRBV11-1 | 13 | TRBJ2-4 | . | .
CASSRAGFAYEQYF | TGTGCCAGCAGCCGAGCGGGATTCGCCTACGAGCAGTACTTC | TRBV28 | 14 | TRBJ2-7 | . | TRBD2
CASSLAHRADTGELFF | TGCGCCAGCAGCTTGGCCCACAGGGCTGACACCGGGGAGCTGTTTTTT | TRBV5-1 | 16 | TRBJ2-2 | . | .
CASSFRDRGTEQYF | TGTGCCAGCAGCTTCCGGGACAGGGGTACCGAGCAGTACTTC | TRBV7-9 | 14 | TRBJ2-7 | . | TRBD1
CASSVATLSEQFF | TGTGCCAGCAGCGTAGCTACTTTGAGTGAGCAGTTCTTC | TRBV9 | 13 | TRBJ2-1 | . | .
CASSQERDLGGTEAFF | TGTGCCAGCAGCCAAGAGAGGGATCTAGGGGGGACTGAAGCTTTCTTT | TRBV4-2 | 16 | TRBJ1-1 | few | .
CASSHGTSSYNEQFF | TGTGCCAGCAGCCACGGGACTAGTTCATACAATGAGCAGTTCTTC | TRBV9 | 15 | TRBJ2-1 | . | TRBD2
CASSGRLAGGRYNEQFF | TGTGCCAGCAGCGGCCGACTAGCGGGAGGGAGATACAATGAGCAGTTCTTC | TRBV9 | 17 | TRBJ2-1 | . | TRBD2
CASSLTYEQYF | TGTGCCAGCAGTTTAACCTACGAGCAGTACTTC | TRBV28 | 11 | TRBJ2-7 | . | .
CASSYSGRLVGNEQFF | TGTGCCAGCAGTTACTCGGGCAGACTAGTTGGCAATGAGCAGTTCTTC | TRBV6-5 | 16 | TRBJ2-1 | once | .
CASSGAGPNEKLFF | TGCGCCAGCAGCGGCGCGGGCCCTAATGAAAAACTGTTTTTT | TRBV5-1 | 14 | TRBJ1-4 | . | .
CASSADSGNEQFF | TGTGCCAGCAGCGCGGATAGCGGGAATGAGCAGTTCTTC | TRBV9 | 13 | TRBJ2-1 | . | TRBD2
CASRIRGSEAFF | TGTGCCAGCAGAATAAGGGGTTCTGAAGCTTTCTTT | TRBV5-8 | 12 | TRBJ1-1 | . | .
CASGPPPGGLKGFF | TGTGCTAGTGGCCCCCCCCCGGGGGGCCTTAAGGGGTTTTTT | TRBV12-5 | 14 | TRBJ1-4 | . | .
CASSTTLIGTEAFF | TGTGCCAGCAGTACGACTCTGATAGGGACTGAAGCTTTCTTT | TRBV28 | 14 | TRBJ1-1 | . | .
CASSQGQVNEQFF | TGCGCCAGCAGCCAGGGACAGGTCAATGAGCAGTTCTTC | TRBV4-3 | 13 | TRBJ2-1 | . | TRBD1
CASSAGRAESYEQYF | TGTGCCAGCAGCGCGGGGAGGGCCGAATCCTACGAGCAGTACTTC | TRBV7-6 | 15 | TRBJ2-7 | . | TRBD2
CASSLRLAGEFNEQFF | TGTGCCAGCAGCCTGCGGCTAGCGGGAGAGTTCAATGAGCAGTTCTTC | TRBV7-6 | 16 | TRBJ2-1 | . | TRBD2
CASSWAGPYTGELFF | TGTGCCAGCAGCTGGGCGGGGCCGTACACCGGGGAGCTGTTTTTT | TRBV7-6 | 15 | TRBJ2-2 | once | .
CASSLVAGEINEQFF | TGCGCCAGCAGCTTGGTAGCGGGAGAAATCAATGAGCAGTTCTTC | TRBV5-1 | 15 | TRBJ2-1 | . | TRBD2
CASSLAETGGHFVYGYTF | TGCGCCAGCAGCCTCGCGGAGACAGGGGGCCATTTTGTCTATGGCTACACCTTC | TRBV5-1 | 18 | TRBJ1-2 | . | TRBD1
CASSYGELGEQYF | TGTGCCAGCAGTTACGGGGAGCTGGGCGAGCAGTACTTC | TRBV6-5 | 13 | TRBJ2-7 | . | .
CSVRMGLNEQYF | TGCAGCGTTCGTATGGGGCTGAACGAGCAGTACTTC | TRBV29-1 | 12 | TRBJ2-7 | . | .